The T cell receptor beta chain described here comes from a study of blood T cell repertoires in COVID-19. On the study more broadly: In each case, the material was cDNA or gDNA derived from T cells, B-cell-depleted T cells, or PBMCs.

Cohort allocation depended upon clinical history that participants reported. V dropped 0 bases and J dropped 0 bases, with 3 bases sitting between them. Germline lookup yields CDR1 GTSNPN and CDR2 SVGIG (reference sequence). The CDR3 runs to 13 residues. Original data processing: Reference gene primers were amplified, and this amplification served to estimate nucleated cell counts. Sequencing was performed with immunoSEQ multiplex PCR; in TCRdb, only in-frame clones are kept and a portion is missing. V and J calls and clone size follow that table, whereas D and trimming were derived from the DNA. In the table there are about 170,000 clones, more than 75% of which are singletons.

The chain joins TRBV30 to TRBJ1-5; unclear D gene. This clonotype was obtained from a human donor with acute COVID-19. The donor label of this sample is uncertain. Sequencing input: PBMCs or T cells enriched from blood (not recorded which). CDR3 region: CAWSVGSNQPQHF. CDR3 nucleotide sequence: TGTGCCTGGAGTGTCGGTAGCAATCAGCCCCAGCATTTT.